Only one count was recorded for the clone carrying this T cell receptor beta chain. Its antigen remains unknown. Second-dose timings of about 4 or about 12 weeks were pooled. These data originate in a study of T cell responses to AZD1222 COVID-19 vaccine. V was shortened by 3 bases and J by 3 bases, with 6 bases between the two germline ends. The CDR3 totals 13 residues. Sequenced by immunoSEQ multiplex PCR; TCRdb stores in-frame clones only, minus some. This table has around 150,000 clones, about 91% appearing once. Study-wide findings and caveats: Just a handful of people given AZD1222 tested seropositive at baseline.

The clonotype originates from an adult who received the AZD1222 COVID-19 vaccine. This rearrangement joins TRBV12-3 or TRBV12-4 to TRBJ1-5; D not resolved. The sample consisted of peripheral blood, taken 28 days after the second AZD1222 dose. CDR3 coding DNA: TGTGCCAGCAGTTTGAAGGACAATCAGCCCCAGCATTTT. Amino acid sequence: CASSLKDNQPQHF.